Each of the 15 T cell receptor beta chains below was sequenced from the same sample in a study of T cell repertoires in cytomegalovirus infection. MiXCR, applied by TCRdb to the reads, yields one record per CDR3 protein. Of a few hundred thousand distinct CDR3 sequences listed, approximately 9.2% are singletons. Sequencing was done on a sample of PBMCs. The receptors here all came from a human donor in good health (CMV status not recorded). Some clones in this sample may be carry-over from other donors' samples.

This clonotype was seen many times. V usage is TRBV7-2 and J usage is TRBJ2-5; 7 nucleotides match TRBD2. V was pared by 5 bases and J by 5 bases, with 14 bases of the junction left unmatched. This CDR3 spans 16 amino acids. Germline lookup yields CDR1 SGHTA and CDR2 FQGNSA. The CDR3 spells CASSQVLGGVTETQYF. The CDR3 region has the DNA TGTGCCAGCAGCCAGGTACTGGGGGGGGTCACGGAGACCCAGTACTTC.

This clonotype was picked up many times. The rearrangement uses TRBV20-1 and TRBJ2-3; 11 bases are shared with TRBD2. J was trimmed by 7 bases and V by 5 bases; bases with no gene match: 11. This CDR3 spans 15 amino acids. Germline loops: CDR1 DFQATT, CDR2 SNEGSKA (reference sequence). The chain's CDR3 is CSAPVSGGAYNTQYF. The CDR3 coding sequence is TGCAGTGCTCCAGTTAGCGGGGGGGCGTATAATACGCAGTATTTT.

This clonotype showed up many times. This chain connects TRBV2 to TRBJ2-3, with 10 positions matching TRBD2. Germline V gene data show CDR1 as SNHLY and CDR2 as FYNNEI. The length of the CDR3 is 15 residues. V was clipped by 8 bases and J by 0 bases; unmatched bases: 5. The CDR3 protein is CASGSGGASTDTQYF. In DNA, the CDR3 is TGTGCCAGCGGGAGCGGGGGGGCGAGCACAGATACGCAGTATTTT.

A single count supports this clonotype. The chain joins TRBV6-1 to TRBJ2-7, with TRBD1 identical over 8 bases. The CDR3 runs to 15 residues. CDR1 and CDR2 from the germline V gene are MNHNS and SASEGT. With 8 bases clipped from V and 5 bases from J, the junction kept 14 bases outside the gene matches. The CDR3 here is CASGYNRGIINEQYF. The DNA of the CDR3 is TGTGCCAGCGGTTACAACAGGGGGATTATCAACGAGCAGTACTTC.

This clonotype was observed at least ten times. The chain joins TRBV6-2 or TRBV6-3 to TRBJ2-1; no definite D call. Germline V CDR1 and CDR2: MNHEY, SVGEGT. V shed 2 bases and J shed 3 bases, with 2 bases lying between them. This CDR3 is built from 12 residues. The CDR3 region is CASSYDYNEQFF. The CDR3 DNA sequence: TGTGCCAGCAGTTACGACTACAATGAGCAGTTCTTC.

This clonotype was found many times. J is TRBJ1-5 and V is TRBV7-2; D uncertain. Germline lookup yields CDR1 SGHTA and CDR2 FQGNSA. Trimming removed 9 bases at V and 9 bases at J, with 12 bases between. The CDR3 consists of 11 residues. CDR3 sequence reads: CARHPDRPQHF. For the CDR3, the DNA is TGTGCCAGACATCCCGATCGGCCCCAGCATTTT.

This clonotype came up a few times. The chain joins TRBV5-6 to TRBJ1-5; 9 nucleotides agree with TRBD1. The V segment lost 2 bases and the J segment 4 bases; nucleotides outside the gene matches: 7. The CDR3 runs to 16 residues. Germline assignment: CDR1 SGHDT and CDR2 YYEEEE. The CDR3 is CASSFYRQGVNQPQHF. The CDR3 DNA follows: TGTGCCAGCAGCTTCTACCGACAGGGGGTTAATCAGCCCCAGCATTTT.

This clonotype was seen more than once but under ten times. J is TRBJ2-3 and V is TRBV7-2; no clear D. Germline-derived CDR1 and CDR2 are SGHTA and FQGNSA. The V end was cut by 2 bases, the J end by 4 bases, with 10 bases between. The CDR3 totals 14 residues. Here the CDR3 DNA reads TGTGCCAGCAGCTTACTTGTCGGCCCAGATACGCAGTATTTT. Its protein product is CASSLLVGPDTQYF. Together with reference TRBV7-2 and TRBJ2-3, the CDR3 gives the full variable domain: GAGVSQSPSNKVTEKGKDVELRCDPISGHTALYWYRQSLGQGLEFLIYFQGNSAPDKSGLPSDRFSAERTGGSVSTLTIQRTQQEDSAVYLCASSLLVGPDTQYFGPGTRLTVL.

This clonotype occurred many times. The chain links TRBV12-3 or TRBV12-4 to TRBJ2-4, with D possibly being TRBD1 (6 bases). The CDR3 loop spans 15 amino acids. V lost 7 bases and J 2 bases, leaving 15 bases between the germline ends. CDR3 in DNA: TGTGCCAGCACCATCCTAGGGGGTTCCAAAAACATTCAGTACTTC. It codes for CASTILGGSKNIQYF.

In this sample, this clonotype turned up many times. This CDR3 reads CASRRTGRANEKLFF. The CDR3 coding sequence is TGTGCCAGCAGGCGAACGGGACGAGCTAATGAAAAACTGTTTTTT. The chain joins TRBV7-9 to TRBJ1-4; tentatively, D is TRBD1 (5 bases). V lost 6 bases to trimming and J lost 3 bases, with 14 bases between them. This CDR3 comprises 15 residues. Germline assignment: CDR1 SEHNR and CDR2 FQNEAQ (reference sequence).

This clonotype was seen ten or more times. The chain joins TRBV6-6 to TRBJ2-1, with 7 bases that match TRBD2. The germline gives CDR1 MNHNY, CDR2 SVGAGI (reference sequence). This CDR3 region has 16 residues. Trimming removed 5 bases from V and 0 bases from J; junction bases left unmatched: 7. Written as DNA, the CDR3 is TGTGCCAGCAGTCACCCTAGCGGTCTCTCCTACAATGAGCAGTTCTTC. Its protein product is CASSHPSGLSYNEQFF.

This clonotype was counted ten times or more. This rearrangement joins TRBV7-8 to TRBJ2-3; the match to TRBD2 covers 8 bases. Germline V gene sequence: CDR1 SGHVS, CDR2 FQNEAQ. J lost 1 base, V lost 5 bases, and 2 bases had no gene match. The CDR3 runs 14 residues. The CDR3 region has the DNA TGTGCCAGCAGCGGTAGCGGGGGCACAGATACGCAGTATTTT. Protein sequence: CASSGSGGTDTQYF.

This clonotype was detected ten times or more. The V and J genes are TRBV5-8 and TRBJ2-2, with 12 bases aligning to TRBD2. The V gene's germline CDR1 is SGHTS and CDR2 YDEGEE. V lost 5 bases, J lost 0 bases, and 11 bases stayed unmatched. The CDR3 runs 19 residues. CDR3 bases: TGTGCCAGCAGAGTCATGGGACTAGCGGGTCAAGCGAACACCGGGGAGCTGTTTTTT. Protein: CASRVMGLAGQANTGELFF.

This clonotype was seen a few times. This chain links TRBV4-1 with TRBJ2-7, with 11 bases that match TRBD2. The junction had 4 bases not matched to a gene; V was cut back by 0 bases and J by 3 bases. The CDR3 is 16 amino acids. Germline V gene data show CDR1 as MGHRA and CDR2 as YSYEKL. The CDR3 protein is CASSQDLTSGIYEQYF. DNA for the CDR3: TGCGCCAGCAGCCAAGATTTGACTAGCGGGATCTACGAGCAGTACTTC.

This clonotype came up many times. This chain connects TRBV7-6 to TRBJ1-3; D is unresolved. The CDR3 is made up of 14 amino acids. The germline gives CDR1 SGHVS, CDR2 FNYEAQ. V was shortened by 5 bases and J by 2 bases, with 10 bases between the two germline ends. The CDR3 is CASSPRQPGNTIYF. CDR3 bases: TGTGCCAGCAGCCCCCGTCAACCTGGAAACACCATATATTTT.